This T cell receptor beta chain appears in the sequencing data of a study of CD4 T cells in relation to SARS-CoV-2 and coronaviruses. About the research overall: TCR beta CDR3s were sequenced after approximately ten-day antigen culture of PBMCs. The negative reference was HIV-1 Nef peptide pool or peptide-free culture.

Remarks on this clone: Its cognate antigen is unknown.

This table comes from immunoSEQ multiplex PCR, and its TCRdb copy is limited to in-frame clones, with some not included. The sample contains about 29,000 clones, about three quarters of which appear only once. Before the COVID-19 pandemic, during about 2011-2019, CD4+ T cells were taken from unexposed donors. The cells were cultured for under 13 days before CD4+ T cells were isolated. V dropped 6 bases and J dropped 8; count of bases not matched to a gene: 6. The CDR3 sequence is 13 residues long. This TCR came from a human donor in good health. The specimen sequenced was CD4+ T cells from PBMCs, cultured in vitro. The chain recombines TRBV12-3 or TRBV12-4 with TRBJ1-2; 10 bases align to TRBD1. The CDR3 protein is CASRGLDRGGYTF. CDR3 sequence (DNA): TGTGCCAGCAGGGGCCTGGACAGGGGGGGCTACACCTTC.